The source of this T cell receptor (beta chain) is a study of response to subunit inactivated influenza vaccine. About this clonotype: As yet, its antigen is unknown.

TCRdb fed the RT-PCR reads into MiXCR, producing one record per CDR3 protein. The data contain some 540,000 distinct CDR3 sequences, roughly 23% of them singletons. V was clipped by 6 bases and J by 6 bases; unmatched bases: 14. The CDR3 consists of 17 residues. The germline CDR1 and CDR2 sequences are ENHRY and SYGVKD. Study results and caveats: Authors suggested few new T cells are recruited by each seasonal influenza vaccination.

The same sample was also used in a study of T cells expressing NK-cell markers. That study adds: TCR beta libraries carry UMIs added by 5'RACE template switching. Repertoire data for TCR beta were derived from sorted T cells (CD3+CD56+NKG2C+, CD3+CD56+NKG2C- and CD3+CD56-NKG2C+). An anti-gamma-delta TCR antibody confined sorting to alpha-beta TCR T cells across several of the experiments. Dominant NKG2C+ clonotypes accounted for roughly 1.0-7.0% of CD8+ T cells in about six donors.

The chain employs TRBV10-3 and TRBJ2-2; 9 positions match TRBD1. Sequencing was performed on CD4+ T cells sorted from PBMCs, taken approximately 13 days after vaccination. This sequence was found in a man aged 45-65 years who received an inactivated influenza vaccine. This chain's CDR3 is CAIRPGQGKGTPGELFF. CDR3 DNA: TGTGCCATCAGGCCGGGACAGGGAAAGGGGACACCCGGGGAGCTGTTTTTT.